This TCR beta chain derives from a study of cytomegalovirus exposure and HLA in healthy donors. Study outcomes and limitations: In a later analysis, a missense DCLRE1C variant was linked to TCR beta V- and J-gene trimming.

A multiplex PCR was run with 60 Vbeta primers and 13 Jbeta primers. Assay used: immunoSEQ multiplex PCR; TCRdb lists only in-frame clones, some missing. The listing contains 150,000 to 200,000 clones. Germline values: CDR1 SGHRS, CDR2 YFSETQ. This CDR3 comprises 15 residues. Germline trimming cut 0 bases from V and 4 bases from J; bases unmatched to any gene: 6. With respect to this clone: The antigen is unknown.

Material: PBMCs. The chain employs TRBV5-1 and TRBJ1-1; the match to TRBD1 covers 7 bases. This TCR came from a woman younger than 35 in good health and CMV-seropositive. In DNA, the CDR3 is TGCGCCAGCAGCTTGGTCCGAGGGGGCTTCACTGAAGCTTTCTTT. Its protein product is CASSLVRGGFTEAFF.